The 5 T cell receptor beta chains given below trace back to one sample, sequenced in a study of Ad26.COV2.S vaccination and SARS-CoV-2 variants. Sequencing used immunoSEQ multiplex PCR; TCRdb keeps in-frame clones, though not all of them. This table has hundreds of thousands of clones, 90% appearing once. As for treatment: roughly 19 received Ad26.COV2.S at low or high dose, single or two shots; roughly 5 received placebo; per-sample allocation not given. Sample collection was performed on day 63 after the first vaccine or placebo injection. Specimen: peripheral blood, collected in a trial of Ad26.COV2.S vaccine versus placebo. The receptors originated from a person between 18 and 60 years old who received the Ad26.COV2.S COVID-19 vaccine or a placebo.

The chain carries TRBV5-1 and TRBJ2-1, with a weak D call TRBD1 (5 bases). Trimming shortened V by 0 bases and J by 0 bases, and 7 bases separated the two germline ends. The CDR3 has 15 amino acids. Germline lookup yields CDR1 SGHRS and CDR2 YFSETQ. CDR3 coding DNA: TGCGCCAGCAGCTTGGGACAGATCTCCTACAATGAGCAGTTCTTC. Its translation: CASSLGQISYNEQFF.

This clone was seen more than once but under ten times. The CDR3 region is CASSLIGTVTEAFF. CDR3 nucleotides: TGTGCCAGCAGCTTAATCGGGACAGTGACTGAAGCTTTCTTT. V and J are TRBV7-2 and TRBJ1-1; TRBD1 aligns across 7 bases. The CDR3 loop spans 14 amino acids. The V gene's germline CDR1 is SGHTA and CDR2 FQGNSA. With V trimmed by 2 bases and J by 5 bases, 5 bases remained unmatched.

The rearrangement uses TRBV7-8 and TRBJ1-5; 9 bases fit TRBD1. V trimming: 5 bases; J trimming: 6 bases; junction bases outside the gene matches: 11. Germline V CDR1 and CDR2: SGHVS, FQNEAQ. This CDR3 comprises 16 residues. CDR3 sequence: CASSRRGQGNSQPQHF. CDR3 bases: TGTGCCAGCAGCCGTAGGGGACAGGGCAATAGTCAGCCCCAGCATTTT.

V usage is TRBV4-1 and J usage is TRBJ1-6; D remains ambiguous. Trimming left V 0 bases short and J 4 bases short, with 10 bases between. This CDR3 is built from 16 residues. Germline V gene data show CDR1 as MGHRA and CDR2 as YSYEKL. CDR3 loop: CASSQDKQDYNSPLHF. In nucleotides, the CDR3 is TGCGCCAGCAGCCAAGATAAGCAGGATTATAATTCACCCCTCCACTTT.

The chain combines TRBV10-2 with TRBJ2-7; D is tentatively TRBD1 or TRBD2 (5 bases each). Trimming took 2 bases from V and 5 from J, leaving 10 bases between them. CDR1 and CDR2 from the germline V gene are WSHSY and SAAADI. The CDR3 contains 13 residues. In DNA, the CDR3 is TGCGCCAGCAGTGAGGTGGGGGTCCACGAGCAGTACTTC. This translates into CASSEVGVHEQYF.